This T cell receptor beta chain was retrieved from a study of beta chain features in type 1 diabetes. Expressed TCRB transcripts were sequenced because the entire RNA isolate underwent reverse transcription. TCRdb's table, derived via immunoSEQ multiplex PCR, lists solely in-frame clones and lacks some. The sample includes 300,000 to 450,000 clones, around 12% of them seen just once. V gave up 5 bases and J gave up 3 bases, with 13 bases separating them. The CDR3 length is 14 residues. CDR1 and CDR2 from the germline V gene are SEHNR and FQNEAQ (reference sequence). This clonotype was sampled from a man aged 18 to 35 in good health. The V call is TRBV7-9, the J call TRBJ1-2; D not certain. Sequencing was carried out using naive CD4+ T cells from blood. CDR3 nucleotide sequence: TGTGCCAGCAGCCCGACTGGCCGGGACTATGGCTACACCTTC. It is translated as CASSPTGRDYGYTF.